This T cell receptor (beta chain) was sequenced for a study of shared clonotypes between healthy human individuals. CDR3 length equals 19 residues. V was pared by 0 bases and J by 6 bases, with 10 bases of the junction left unmatched. Germline CDR1 MGHRA, CDR2 YSYEKL. The study enrolled healthy HIV-negative adults without recent acute infections or vaccinations as donors. A note on this clone: Its antigen is undetermined.

Deep level was the assay's run setting. This table comes from immunoSEQ multiplex PCR, and its TCRdb copy is limited to in-frame clones, with some not included. The sample comprises over 400,000 clones, around 96% of which are singletons, and about 0.068% rests with the top ten. Study observations and caveats: Represented diversity, genetic and exposure-history alike, was limited by few donors. In general, naive subsets displayed greater estimated richness than memory subsets did.

The sequence was obtained from a woman aged 30 to 39 in good health. The V gene is TRBV4-1, the J gene TRBJ2-2; the match to TRBD2 covers 13 bases. The sequenced sample consisted of naive CD4+ T cells sorted from blood. Sample subset: CD45RA+ positively selected. CDR3 protein: CASSQEGQGLAGISGELFF. CDR3 nucleotides: TGCGCCAGCAGCCAAGAGGGACAGGGACTAGCGGGAATCTCCGGGGAGCTGTTTTTT.